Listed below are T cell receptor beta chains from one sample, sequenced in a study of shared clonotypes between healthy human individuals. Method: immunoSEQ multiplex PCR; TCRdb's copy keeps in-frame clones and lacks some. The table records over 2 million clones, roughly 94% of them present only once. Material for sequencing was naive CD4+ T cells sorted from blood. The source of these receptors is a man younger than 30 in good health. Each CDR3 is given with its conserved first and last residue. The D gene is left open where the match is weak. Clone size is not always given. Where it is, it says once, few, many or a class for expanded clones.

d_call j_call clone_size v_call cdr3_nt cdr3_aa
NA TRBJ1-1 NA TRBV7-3 TGTGCCAGCAGCTTAACGGTAGACACTGAAGCTTTCTTT CASSLTVDTEAFF
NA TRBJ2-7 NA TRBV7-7 TGTGCTAGCAGCCCCGGGAGCGGGTACGAGCAGTACTTC CASSPGSGYEQYF
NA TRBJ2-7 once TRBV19 TGTGCCAGTAGCCGGGATGGGGGACGCGAGCAGTACTTC CASSRDGGREQYF
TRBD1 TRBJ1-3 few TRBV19 TGTGCCAGTAGTAAGGCAGGGGGCCTTGGAAACACCATATATTTT CASSKAGGLGNTIYF
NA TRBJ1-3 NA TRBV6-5 TGTGCCAGCAGTCGTGGACAGGGAAACACCATATATTTT CASSRGQGNTIYF
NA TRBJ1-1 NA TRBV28 TGTGCCAGCCCCGGGAGGGATGGGGACACTGAAGCTTTCTTT CASPGRDGDTEAFF
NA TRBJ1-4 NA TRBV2 TGTGCCAGCAGTCGTCGGACCGACGCCCTTGAAAAACTGTTTTTT CASSRRTDALEKLFF
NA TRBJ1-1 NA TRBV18 TGTGCCAGCTCAGATTCTAGGGGCACTGAAGCTTTCTTT CASSDSRGTEAFF
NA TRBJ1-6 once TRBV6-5 TGTGCCAGCAGCCGAACAGGCTCCTATAATTCACCCCTCCACTTT CASSRTGSYNSPLHF
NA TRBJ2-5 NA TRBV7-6 TGTGCCAGCAGCTTAGGGAAGGAGGAGACCCAGTACTTC CASSLGKEETQYF
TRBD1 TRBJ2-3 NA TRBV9 TGTGCCAGCAGCGCCCGGGGAACAGGGGGCACAGATACGCAGTATTTT CASSARGTGGTDTQYF
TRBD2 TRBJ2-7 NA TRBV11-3 TGTGCCAGCAGCCCAGACCAGACTAGCGGGAGCGGTAGAAGGTACGAGCAGTACTTC CASSPDQTSGSGRRYEQYF
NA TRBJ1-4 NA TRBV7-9 TGTGCCAGCAGCTCGCAGGGGAGTAATGAAAAACTGTTTTTT CASSSQGSNEKLFF
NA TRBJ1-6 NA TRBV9 TGTGCCAGCAGCGTAGATTTGGGGCCAAGTTCACCCCTCCACTTT CASSVDLGPSSPLHF
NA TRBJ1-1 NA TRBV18 TGTGCCAGCTCACCACAGGGGCAGAACACTGAAGCTTTCTTT CASSPQGQNTEAFF
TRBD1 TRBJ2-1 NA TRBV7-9 TGTGCCAGCAGCTCTACAGGGGTGGGGCAGTTCTTC CASSSTGVGQFF
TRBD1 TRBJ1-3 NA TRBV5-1 TGCGCCAGCAGCTTCGGACAGGGGAGCTCTGGAAACACCATATATTTT CASSFGQGSSGNTIYF
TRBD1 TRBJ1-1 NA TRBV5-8 TGTGCCAGCAGCTTGGGGACAGGGAACACTGAAGCTTTCTTT CASSLGTGNTEAFF
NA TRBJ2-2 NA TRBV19 TGTGCCAGTAGTGATCCAGGGAAGGTCGCCGGGGAGCTGTTTTTT CASSDPGKVAGELFF
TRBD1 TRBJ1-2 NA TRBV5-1 TGCGCCAGCAGCCTAGAGACAGGGGACGGCTATGGCTACACCTTC CASSLETGDGYGYTF
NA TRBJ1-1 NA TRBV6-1 TGTGCCAGCAGTGACCTTCGAGAGGGGACTGAAGCTTTCTTT CASSDLREGTEAFF
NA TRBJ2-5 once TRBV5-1 TGCGCCAGCAGCTCAACTCCGTACCAAGAGACCCAGTACTTC CASSSTPYQETQYF
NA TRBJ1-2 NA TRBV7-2 TGTGCCAGCAGCTTAGAAGGGTTCTTTGGCTACACCTTC CASSLEGFFGYTF
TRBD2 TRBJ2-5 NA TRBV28 TGTGCCAGCAGTTTAATCTCCCTAGCGGGAGAGACCCAGTACTTC CASSLISLAGETQYF
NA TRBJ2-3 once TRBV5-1 TGCGCCAGCAGCTTAGATTTAGGGCCAGCTATCACAGATACGCAGTATTTT CASSLDLGPAITDTQYF
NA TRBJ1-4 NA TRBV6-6 TGTGCCAGCACGAGCAGGGCTAATGAAAAACTGTTTTTT CASTSRANEKLFF
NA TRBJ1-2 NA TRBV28 TGTGCCAGCAGTTTATTCCAAGAATATGGCTACACCTTC CASSLFQEYGYTF
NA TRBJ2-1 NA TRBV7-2 TGTGCCAGCAGCTTAGACGGCAATGAGCAGTTCTTC CASSLDGNEQFF
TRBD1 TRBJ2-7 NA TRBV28 TGTGCCAGCAGTTTATTTGGGGCAGGGGGATCCTACGAGCAGTACTTC CASSLFGAGGSYEQYF
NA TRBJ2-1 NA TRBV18 TGTGCCAGCTCACCCGGCGAGCAGGCCCCTCGTATGGAGCAGTTCTTC CASSPGEQAPRMEQFF
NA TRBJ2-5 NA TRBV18 TGTGCCAGCTCACCACTCCCGGACAGCCCGAACGGTATGGCCCAGTACTTC CASSPLPDSPNGMAQYF
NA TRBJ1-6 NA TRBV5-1 TGCGCCAGCAGCTTGATGGGCAGGACGGATTCACCCCTCCACTTT CASSLMGRTDSPLHF
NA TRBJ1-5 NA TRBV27 TGTGCCAGCTTCAACAGGAGGAGGACAGAGCTTACTGGGGAGCTGGGCAGCAATCAGCCCCAGCATTTT CASFNRRRTELTGELGSNQPQHF
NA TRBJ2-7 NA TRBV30 TGTGCCTGGAGGACCGTCCACGAGCAGTACTTC CAWRTVHEQYF
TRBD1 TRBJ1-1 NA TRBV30 TGTGCCTGGAGTGTACAGTTGGGACAGGGGACTGAAGCTTTCTTT CAWSVQLGQGTEAFF
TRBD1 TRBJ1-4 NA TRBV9 TGTGCCAGCAGCTCAGGGGGCGGAACTAATGAAAAACTGTTTTTT CASSSGGGTNEKLFF
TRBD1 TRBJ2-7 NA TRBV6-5 TGTGCCAGCAGTTCACGAACTGGGACAGGGGACGAGCAGTACTTC CASSSRTGTGDEQYF
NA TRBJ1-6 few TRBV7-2 TGTGCCAGCAGCTTTGGGACTGAAAATTCACCCCTCCACTTT CASSFGTENSPLHF
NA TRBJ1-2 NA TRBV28 TGTGCCAGCAGTGTATCCGGGACGGCCATCGGGGGCTACACCTTC CASSVSGTAIGGYTF
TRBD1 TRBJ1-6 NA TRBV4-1 TGCGCCAGCAGCCAACCGCGGGGACAGGGGAACCTAAATAATTCACCCCTCCACTTT CASSQPRGQGNLNNSPLHF
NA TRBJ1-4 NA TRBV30 TGTGCCTGGAGTGAGAGGAGGGATGAAAAACTGTTTTTT CAWSERRDEKLFF
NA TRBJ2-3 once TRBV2 NA CASSSSALTQYF
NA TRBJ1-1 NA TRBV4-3 TGCGCCAGCAGCCAGGGGGGACACTCGAACACTGAAGCTTTCTTT CASSQGGHSNTEAFF
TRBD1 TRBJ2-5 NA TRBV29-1 TGCAGCGTTGAAGATCCCCTAAGGACAGGGCGGGCCGAGACCCAGTACTTC CSVEDPLRTGRAETQYF
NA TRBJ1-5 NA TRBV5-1 TGCGCCAGCAGTCTAACAGGGTTCAATCAGCCCCAGCATTTT CASSLTGFNQPQHF
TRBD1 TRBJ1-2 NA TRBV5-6 TGTGCCAGCAGCTTTTGGGACAGGGGTTATGGCTACACCTTC CASSFWDRGYGYTF
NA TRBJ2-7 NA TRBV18 TGTGCCAGCTCACCGGGGACAAGCTACGAGCAGTACTTC CASSPGTSYEQYF
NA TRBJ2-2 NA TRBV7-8 TGTGCCAGCAGCTTAGTCAGCGGGGAGCTGTTTTTT CASSLVSGELFF
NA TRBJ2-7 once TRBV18 TGTGCCAGCTCACCGGGCAGTGTCCCCTACGAGCAGTACTTC CASSPGSVPYEQYF
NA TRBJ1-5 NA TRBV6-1 TGTGCCAGCAGTGGAACAGGGATCCAGCCCCAGCATTTT CASSGTGIQPQHF
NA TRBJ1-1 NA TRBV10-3 TGTGCCATCAGTGGAGGGAACACTGAAGCTTTCTTT CAISGGNTEAFF
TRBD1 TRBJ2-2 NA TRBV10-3 TGTGCCAGCGCGACAGGGACCGGGGAGCTGTTTTTT CASATGTGELFF
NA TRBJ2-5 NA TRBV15 TGTGCCACCAAACGGACGGGGATGCAAGAGACCCAGTACTTC CATKRTGMQETQYF
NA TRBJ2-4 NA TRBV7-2 TGTGCCAGCAGCTTAGAATTGAATAGGGTGAAATACTTC CASSLELNRVKYF
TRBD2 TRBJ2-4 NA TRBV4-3 TGCGCCAGCAGCCAACTAGCGGGAGCCAAAAACATTCAGTACTTC CASSQLAGAKNIQYF